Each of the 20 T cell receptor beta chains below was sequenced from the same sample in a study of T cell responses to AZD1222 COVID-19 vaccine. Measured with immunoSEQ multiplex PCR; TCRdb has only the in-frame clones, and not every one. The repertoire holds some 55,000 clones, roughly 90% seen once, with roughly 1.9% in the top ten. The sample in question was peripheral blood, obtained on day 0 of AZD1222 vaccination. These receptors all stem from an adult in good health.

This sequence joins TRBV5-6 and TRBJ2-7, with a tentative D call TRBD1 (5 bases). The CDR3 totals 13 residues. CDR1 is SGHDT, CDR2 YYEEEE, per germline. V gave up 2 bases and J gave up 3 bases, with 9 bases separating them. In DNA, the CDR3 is TGTGCCAGCAGCTTACGACAGATCTACGAGCAGTACTTC. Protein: CASSLRQIYEQYF.

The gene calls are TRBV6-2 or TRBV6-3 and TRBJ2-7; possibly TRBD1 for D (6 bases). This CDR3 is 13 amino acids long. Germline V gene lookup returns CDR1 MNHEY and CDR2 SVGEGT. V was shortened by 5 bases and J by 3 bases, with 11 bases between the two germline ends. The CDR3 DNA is TGTGCCAGCAGTCCGGGACATCGCTACGAGCAGTACTTC. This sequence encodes CASSPGHRYEQYF.

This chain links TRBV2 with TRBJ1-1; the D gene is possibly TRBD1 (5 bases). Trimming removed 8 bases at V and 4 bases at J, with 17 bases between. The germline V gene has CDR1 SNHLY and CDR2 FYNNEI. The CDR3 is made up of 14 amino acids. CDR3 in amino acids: CASLSRSGLTEAFF. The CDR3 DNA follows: TGTGCCAGCCTGTCCCGCTCGGGGCTCACTGAAGCTTTCTTT.

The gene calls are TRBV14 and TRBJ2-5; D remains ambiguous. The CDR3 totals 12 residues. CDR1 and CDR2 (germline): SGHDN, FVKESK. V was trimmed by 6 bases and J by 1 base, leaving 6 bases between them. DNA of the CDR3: TGTGCCAGCAGTGAGACCCAAGAGACCCAGTACTTC. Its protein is CASSETQETQYF.

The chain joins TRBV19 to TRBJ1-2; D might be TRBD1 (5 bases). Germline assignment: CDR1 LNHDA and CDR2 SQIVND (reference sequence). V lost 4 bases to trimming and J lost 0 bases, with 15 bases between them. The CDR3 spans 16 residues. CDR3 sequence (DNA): TGTGCCAGTAGTACCACCCGGGACGGATCTAACTATGGCTACACCTTC. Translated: CASSTTRDGSNYGYTF.

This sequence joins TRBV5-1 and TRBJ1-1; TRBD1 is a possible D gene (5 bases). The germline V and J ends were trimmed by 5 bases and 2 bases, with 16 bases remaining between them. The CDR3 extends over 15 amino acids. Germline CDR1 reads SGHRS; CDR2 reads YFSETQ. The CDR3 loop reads CASRPTQGANTEAFF. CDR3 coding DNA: TGCGCCAGCAGGCCTACCCAGGGAGCAAACACTGAAGCTTTCTTT.

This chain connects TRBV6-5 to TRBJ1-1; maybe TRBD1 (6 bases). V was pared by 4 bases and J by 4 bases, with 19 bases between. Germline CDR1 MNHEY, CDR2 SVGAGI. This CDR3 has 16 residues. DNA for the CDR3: TGTGCCAGCAGTTCGTTGGAGGGGGGACGGGGCACTGAAGCTTTCTTT. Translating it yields CASSSLEGGRGTEAFF.

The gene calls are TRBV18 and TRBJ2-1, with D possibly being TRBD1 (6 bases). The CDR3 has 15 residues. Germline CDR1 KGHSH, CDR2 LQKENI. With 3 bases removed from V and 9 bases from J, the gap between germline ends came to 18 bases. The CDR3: CASSPPGAGIIEQFF. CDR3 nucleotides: TGTGCCAGCTCACCCCCAGGGGCAGGTATCATTGAGCAGTTCTTC.

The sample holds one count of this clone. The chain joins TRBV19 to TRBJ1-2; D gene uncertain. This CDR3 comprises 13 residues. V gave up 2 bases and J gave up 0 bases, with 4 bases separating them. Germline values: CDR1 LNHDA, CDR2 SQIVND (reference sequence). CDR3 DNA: TGTGCCAGTAGTATATCGGCTAACTATGGCTACACCTTC. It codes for CASSISANYGYTF.

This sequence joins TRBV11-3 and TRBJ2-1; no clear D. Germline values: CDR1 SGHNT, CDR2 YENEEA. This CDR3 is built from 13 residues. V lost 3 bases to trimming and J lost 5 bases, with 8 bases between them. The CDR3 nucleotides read TGTGCCAGCAGCTTTAACGGTGACAATGAGCAGTTCTTC. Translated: CASSFNGDNEQFF.

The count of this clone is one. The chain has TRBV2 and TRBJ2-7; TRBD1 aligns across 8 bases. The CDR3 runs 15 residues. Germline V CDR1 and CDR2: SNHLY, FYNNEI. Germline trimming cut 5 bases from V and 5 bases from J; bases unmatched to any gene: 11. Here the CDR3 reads CASSQTGVPAHEQYF. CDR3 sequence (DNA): TGTGCCAGCAGTCAGACAGGGGTGCCCGCCCACGAGCAGTACTTC.

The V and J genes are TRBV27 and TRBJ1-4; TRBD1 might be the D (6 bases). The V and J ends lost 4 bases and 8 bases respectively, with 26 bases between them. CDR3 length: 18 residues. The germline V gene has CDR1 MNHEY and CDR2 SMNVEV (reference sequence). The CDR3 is CASSSPNPAGTINEKLFF. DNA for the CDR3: TGTGCCAGCAGTTCTCCGAATCCCGCCGGGACAATTAACGAAAAACTGTTTTTT.

CDR3 in amino acids: CASAGEATYNEQFF. CDR3 DNA sequence: TGTGCCAGCGCCGGGGAGGCTACCTACAATGAGCAGTTCTTC. The chain uses TRBV7-9 and TRBJ2-1, with D possibly matching TRBD2 (6 bases). V lost 8 bases and J lost 2, with 13 bases in between. Germline V gene sequence: CDR1 SEHNR, CDR2 FQNEAQ (reference sequence). The CDR3 loop spans 14 amino acids.

As DNA, the CDR3 is TGTGCCAGCAGCCCCCGGGACAGGGAGAATCAGCCCCAGCATTTT. It is translated as CASSPRDRENQPQHF. The chain links TRBV7-6 to TRBJ1-5; TRBD1 matches 9 bases. The CDR3 totals 15 residues. V lost 5 bases to trimming and J lost 4 bases; unmatched junction nucleotides: 6. The germline V gene has CDR1 SGHVS and CDR2 FNYEAQ.

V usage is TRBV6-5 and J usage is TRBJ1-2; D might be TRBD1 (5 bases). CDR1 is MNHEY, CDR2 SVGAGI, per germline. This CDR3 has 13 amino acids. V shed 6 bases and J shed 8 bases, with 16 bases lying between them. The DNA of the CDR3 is TGTGCCAGCAGGGACCATGGGACTTCAGGCTACACCTTC. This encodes CASRDHGTSGYTF.

The CDR3, as DNA: TGTGCCAGCAGCTTAGATGGGGGCGGCGGGGAGCTGTTTTTT. Translating it yields CASSLDGGGGELFF. V usage is TRBV11-3 and J usage is TRBJ2-2; tentative D call: TRBD1 (6 bases). The CDR3 extends over 14 amino acids. V was cut by 0 bases and J by 7 bases, with 9 bases left in between. The germline gives CDR1 SGHNT, CDR2 YENEEA.

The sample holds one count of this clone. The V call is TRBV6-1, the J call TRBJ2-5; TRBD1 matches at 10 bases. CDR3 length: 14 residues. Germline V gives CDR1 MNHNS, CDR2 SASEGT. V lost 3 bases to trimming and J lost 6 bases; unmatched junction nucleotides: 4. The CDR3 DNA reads TGTGCCAGCAGTGATTGGGACAGGGGTCAGACCCAGTACTTC. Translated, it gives CASSDWDRGQTQYF.

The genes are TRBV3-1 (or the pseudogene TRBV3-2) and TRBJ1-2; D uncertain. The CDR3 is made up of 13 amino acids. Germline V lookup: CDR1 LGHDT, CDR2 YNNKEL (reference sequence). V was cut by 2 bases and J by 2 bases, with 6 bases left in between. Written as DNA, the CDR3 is TGTGCCAGCAGCCAATCCGTAAACTATGGCTACACCTTC. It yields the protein CASSQSVNYGYTF.

DNA for the CDR3: TGTGCCAGCAGCCCAGACAGGTCCGGTCAGCCCCAGCATTTT. It translates to CASSPDRSGQPQHF. The rearrangement joins TRBV5-4 to TRBJ1-5; possible D gene TRBD1, 6 bases. The length of the CDR3 is 14 residues. Germline V gene sequence: CDR1 SGHNT, CDR2 YYREEE (reference sequence). With 4 bases removed from V and 6 bases from J, the gap between germline ends came to 14 bases.

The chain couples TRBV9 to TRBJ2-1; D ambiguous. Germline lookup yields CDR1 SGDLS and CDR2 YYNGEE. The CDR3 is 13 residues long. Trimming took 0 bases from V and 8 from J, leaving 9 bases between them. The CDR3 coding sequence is TGTGCCAGCAGCGTAGGGGTGGGTTATGAGCAGTTCTTC. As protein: CASSVGVGYEQFF.